This T cell receptor beta chain was sequenced for a study of OX40 agonist ivuxolimab in advanced cancers. General observations from the study: Within 6 weeks, CD4+ and CD8+ blood T cells expanded clonally at 0.1 to 3.0 mg/kg.

Points on this clone: Antigen: not known.

The V segment lost 6 bases and the J segment 3 bases; nucleotides outside the gene matches: 9. CDR3 length equals 14 residues. Germline CDR1 SQVTM, CDR2 ANQGSEA. Assay used: immunoSEQ multiplex PCR; TCRdb lists only in-frame clones, some missing. The table shows 80,000 to 100,000 clones, with roughly 94% occurring only once. The TCR comes from an adult with an advanced solid tumor such as melanoma, head and neck, liver or kidney cancer. This sample comprised CD4+ or CD8+ T cells sorted from blood, obtained in a trial of the OX40 agonist ivuxolimab. The chain links TRBV29-1 to TRBJ2-7; 9 bases fit TRBD2. The CDR3 loop is CSVARYSGSYEQYF. In DNA, the CDR3 is TGCAGCGTCGCCCGTTATAGCGGGAGCTACGAGCAGTACTTC.